Below are 14 T cell receptor beta chains sequenced from a single sample in a study of T cells in Graves' hyperthyroidism and ophthalmopathy. The source material, RNA transcripts, was used to amplify TCR beta CDR3 regions. When the TCR CDR3 underwent first-round RT-PCR, the HTBI primer set was used. Using its own MiXCR run on the multiplex PCR reads, TCRdb lists one record per CDR3 protein. The sample lists hundreds of thousands of distinct CDR3 sequences, about two fifths occurring once. Sequencing was performed on blood. These receptor sequences come from a man aged 18-30 years with Graves' hyperthyroidism.

This chain links TRBV7-8 with TRBJ1-1, with unresolved D. Germline V gives CDR1 SGHVS, CDR2 FQNEAQ. V was clipped by 5 bases and J by 5 bases, with 15 bases between them. This CDR3 has 14 residues. The CDR3 is CASSQVGERTEAFF. Written as DNA, the CDR3 is TGTGCCAGCAGCCAAGTCGGCGAGAGGACTGAAGCTTTCTTT.

This clonotype appeared many times. V and J are TRBV20-1 and TRBJ1-5, with TRBD1 identical over 7 bases. This CDR3 contains 13 residues. Trimming took 4 bases from V and 1 from J; bases not matched to a gene: 1. Germline V gene sequence: CDR1 DFQATT, CDR2 SNEGSKA (reference sequence). The CDR3 here is CSAKGASNQPQHF. CDR3 coding DNA: TGCAGTGCTAAGGGGGCGAGCAATCAGCCCCAGCATTTT.

This clonotype showed up many times. The rearrangement uses TRBV9 and TRBJ1-1; D gene uncertain. Trimming removed 2 bases from V and 1 base from J, with 6 bases in between. The CDR3 runs 13 residues. Per the germline V gene, CDR1 is SGDLS and CDR2 is YYNGEE. Here the CDR3 DNA reads TGTGCCAGCAGCGTGGGTACGAACACTGAAGCTTTCTTT. Residues: CASSVGTNTEAFF.

In this sample, this clonotype turned up a few times. The rearrangement links TRBV10-3 to TRBJ1-2; 9 bases match TRBD1. This CDR3 is 15 amino acids long. Trimming at V came to 10 bases and at J to 3 bases, leaving 12 bases not matched to a gene. Germline CDR1 and CDR2: ENHRY and SYGVKD. This chain's CDR3 is CASGTGGVVDYGYTF. The DNA of the CDR3 is TGTGCCAGCGGTACAGGGGGCGTAGTGGACTATGGCTACACCTTC.

There are many counts of this clonotype. The genes are TRBV29-1 and TRBJ2-2; the D is unclear. The germline gives CDR1 SQVTM, CDR2 ANQGSEA. The CDR3 contains 14 residues. Trimming stripped 3 bases from V and 1 base from J, with 9 bases between. CDR3 in DNA: TGCAGCGTTGAGGTCTTCTTGAACACCGGGGAGCTGTTTTTT. It codes for CSVEVFLNTGELFF.

This clonotype has ten or more counts. The genes are TRBV5-1 and TRBJ1-1, with D uncertain. The V and J ends lost 4 bases and 0 bases respectively, with 13 bases between them. Germline V gene data show CDR1 as SGHRS and CDR2 as YFSETQ. The CDR3 is made up of 15 amino acids. CDR3 residues: CASSHRGRLNTEAFF. The DNA for the CDR3 is TGCGCCAGCAGCCATCGCGGGCGGTTGAACACTGAAGCTTTCTTT.

On this clonotype: This may stem from a read error, because a much larger clone lies one nucleotide away. The genes are TRBV7-9 and TRBJ1-2; D gene unclear. CDR1 is SEHNR, CDR2 FQNEAQ, per germline (reference sequence). The CDR3 runs 11 residues. The CDR3 is CAGSFGHGYTF. CDR3 bases: TGTGCCGGCAGCTTCGGCCATGGCTACACCTTC.

This clonotype has a single count. The J gene is TRBJ2-2, the V gene TRBV2; D possibly corresponds to TRBD2 (6 bases). V was shortened by 8 bases and J by 4 bases, with 23 bases between the two germline ends. This CDR3 has 17 residues. Per germline, CDR1 SNHLY and CDR2 FYNNEI. The CDR3 spells CASRYTTGGLSTGELFF. In DNA, the CDR3 is TGTGCCAGCCGATATACCACCGGGGGATTAAGCACCGGGGAGCTGTTTTTT. The whole variable domain, filled in from reference TRBV2 and TRBJ2-2, reads EPEVTQTPSHQVTQMGQEVILRCVPISNHLYFYWYRQILGQKVEFLVSFYNNEISEKSEIFDDQFSVERPDGSNFTLKIRSTKLEDSAMYFCASRYTTGGLSTGELFFGEGSRLTVL.

At least ten counts were recorded for this clonotype. Germline is not matched at one junction end, which may reflect a read error. V is TRBV5-5 and J is TRBJ1-1; perhaps TRBD1 as D (6 bases). CDR1 is SGHKS and CDR2 is YYEKEE in the germline V gene (reference sequence). The length of the CDR3 is 13 residues. CDR3 protein: CASRLGGGTEAFF. Written as DNA, the CDR3 is TGTGCCAGCAGGTTGGGAGGGGGCACTGAAGCTTTCTTT.

This clonotype occurred a few times. This sequence joins TRBV6-5 and TRBJ1-1, with a weak D call TRBD1 (5 bases). Trimming pared 7 bases from V and 1 base from J, leaving 13 bases between. This CDR3 contains 14 residues. Per the germline V gene, CDR1 is MNHEY and CDR2 is SVGAGI. The CDR3 DNA is TGTGCCAGCAATGGCGCGGGACGGAACACTGAAGCTTTCTTT. Its translation is CASNGAGRNTEAFF.

This clonotype has at least ten counts. The chain combines TRBV25-1 with TRBJ2-6; TRBD1 is a possible D gene (6 bases). In germline, CDR1 is MGHDK, CDR2 SYGVNS. This CDR3 comprises 17 residues. V shed 4 bases and J shed 0 bases, with 13 bases lying between them. The CDR3 DNA reads TGTGCCAGCAGTGTATTACAGGGCCGCTCTGGGGCCAACGTCCTGACTTTC. Its translation: CASSVLQGRSGANVLTF.

The V gene is TRBV15, the J gene TRBJ1-2, with a tentative D call TRBD1 (5 bases). From germline, CDR1 is LNHNV and CDR2 YYDKDF (reference sequence). The CDR3 is made up of 15 amino acids. Trimming cost V 0 bases and J 4 bases, with 12 bases left between them. The chain's CDR3 is CATSRDRGTSYGYTF. As DNA, the CDR3 is TGTGCCACCAGCAGAGATCGAGGGACCTCCTATGGCTACACCTTC.

This chain uses TRBV5-1 with TRBJ1-4; TRBD1 agrees at 11 bases. V trimming: 4 bases; J trimming: 7 bases; junction bases outside the gene matches: 6. There are 15 residues in the CDR3. Germline values: CDR1 SGHRS, CDR2 YFSETQ. CDR3 DNA sequence: TGCGCCAGCAGCATCCCCGGGACAGGGGGTGAAAAACTGTTTTTT. This sequence encodes CASSIPGTGGEKLFF.

This clonotype was observed many times. The V gene is TRBV12-3 or TRBV12-4, the J gene TRBJ2-5; D possibly corresponds to TRBD2 (6 bases). Trimming took off 2 bases at V and 5 bases at J, with 9 bases between the two ends. CDR3 size: 13 residues. The CDR3 coding sequence is TGTGCCAGCAGTTTAAAGGGAGGCGAGACCCAGTACTTC. Encoded protein: CASSLKGGETQYF.